Each of the 18 T cell receptor beta chains below was sequenced from the same sample in a study of vaccination effects on CD4 cells after COVID-19. Their antigens are not known. Assay used: immunoSEQ multiplex PCR; TCRdb lists only in-frame clones, some missing. The sample shows roughly 24,000 clones, roughly 80% of them seen only once. After expansion with viral peptide pools in the ViraFEST assay, antigen-specific CD4+ T cells were sequenced. Culture proceeded for about 11 days, and CD4+ T cells were then isolated. Participants received two doses of either the BNT162b2 or mRNA-1273 vaccine. This sample comprised CD4+ T cells from PBMCs cultured with HCoV-NL63 spike peptides, obtained after COVID-19 vaccination. These receptors were collected from a human donor who received a COVID-19 vaccine.

The chain has TRBV25-1 and TRBJ1-2, with D possibly being TRBD1 (5 bases). The CDR3 loop spans 14 amino acids. V was cut by 4 bases and J by 5 bases, with 14 bases left in between. Germline V gives CDR1 MGHDK, CDR2 SYGVNS. The CDR3 DNA follows: TGTGCCAGCAGTGGTCCCGGGACTCAATATGGCTACACCTTC. Translation gives CASSGPGTQYGYTF.

The rearrangement joins TRBV5-8 to TRBJ1-1, with TRBD1 matching over 7 bases. V lost 2 bases, J lost 1 base, and 2 bases stayed unmatched. This CDR3 has 14 residues. Germline CDR1 and CDR2: SGHTS and YDEGEE. The CDR3 DNA follows: TGTGCCAGCAGCTTAGGGACAGCGAACACTGAAGCTTTCTTT. Translated: CASSLGTANTEAFF.

The rearrangement links TRBV7-9 to TRBJ2-5; 7 positions agree with TRBD2. V shed 5 bases, J shed 2 bases, and the junction held 8 bases outside the gene matches. The CDR3 is 15 amino acids. Germline V gene data show CDR1 as SEHNR and CDR2 as FQNEAQ (reference sequence). The CDR3 DNA sequence: TGTGCCAGCAGCCCCTTTGGGGGGGGGCAAGAGACCCAGTACTTC. It encodes CASSPFGGGQETQYF.

The chain links TRBV11-2 to TRBJ2-5; the match to TRBD1 covers 8 bases. The CDR3 has 15 amino acids. Per germline, CDR1 SGHAT and CDR2 FQNNGV. The V gene end was trimmed by 5 bases and the J gene end by 4 bases; junction bases not matched to a gene: 9. In DNA, the CDR3 is TGTGCCAGCAGCAACCGGGACAGGATTTTAGAGACCCAGTACTTC. It encodes CASSNRDRILETQYF.

This clone was detected only a few times. The rearrangement joins TRBV7-2 to TRBJ1-2; TRBD1 agrees at 8 bases. The CDR3 runs to 14 residues. V gave up 5 bases and J gave up 7 bases; unmatched junction bases: 9. Germline V gives CDR1 SGHTA, CDR2 FQGNSA. CDR3 loop: CASSQGAGKGGYTF. The CDR3 DNA sequence: TGTGCCAGCAGCCAGGGGGCAGGGAAGGGTGGCTACACCTTC.

A few counts support this clone. Other DNA variants within this sample encode the same CDR3. The chain employs TRBV9 and TRBJ1-3; possible D gene TRBD1, 5 bases. V was shortened by 2 bases and J by 3 bases, with 6 bases between the two germline ends. CDR1 SGDLS and CDR2 YYNGEE come from the germline V gene. The CDR3 has 13 residues. In nucleotides, the CDR3 is TGTGCCAGCAGCGTGGGGGATGGAAACACCATATATTTT. This sequence encodes CASSVGDGNTIYF.

The J gene is TRBJ2-7, the V gene TRBV3-1 (or the pseudogene TRBV3-2), with 9 bases matching TRBD2. V shed 0 bases, J shed 6 bases, and the junction held 3 bases outside the gene matches. CDR1 and CDR2 (germline): LGHDT, YNNKEL (reference sequence). This CDR3 has 14 amino acids. This CDR3 is CASSQEALAGEQYF. The CDR3 DNA reads as TGTGCCAGCAGCCAAGAGGCACTAGCGGGCGAGCAGTACTTC.

The V call is TRBV6-6, the J call TRBJ2-2; tentative D call: TRBD1 (6 bases). V shed 6 bases and J shed 7 bases, with 15 bases lying between them. This CDR3 contains 14 residues. Germline V gene lookup returns CDR1 MNHNY and CDR2 SVGAGI (reference sequence). Here the CDR3 reads CASSASTGYGELFF. The CDR3 DNA sequence: TGTGCCAGCAGCGCGTCGACAGGATACGGGGAGCTGTTTTTT.

This clone has a handful of counts. The chain has TRBV7-9 and TRBJ1-2; TRBD1 agrees at 12 bases. From germline, CDR1 is SEHNR and CDR2 FQNEAQ (reference sequence). The CDR3 has 14 residues. Losses at the gene ends were 4 bases for V and 7 bases for J; bases not matched to a gene: 4. The CDR3: CASSSGQGAGGYTF. Here the CDR3 DNA reads TGTGCCAGCAGCTCGGGACAGGGGGCGGGTGGCTACACCTTC.

This chain uses TRBV11-2 with TRBJ2-1, with 12 bases aligning to TRBD2. J was trimmed by 4 bases and V by 6 bases; bases with no gene match: 7. CDR3 length: 16 residues. The V gene's germline CDR1 is SGHAT and CDR2 FQNNGV. This chain's CDR3 is CASSLLGTSGYNEQFF. Here the CDR3 DNA reads TGTGCCAGCAGTCTTCTAGGGACTAGCGGGTACAATGAGCAGTTCTTC.

The V call is TRBV5-1, the J call TRBJ1-3, with TRBD1 identical over 12 bases. V lost 0 bases and J lost 2; bases outside the gene matches: 9. The CDR3 extends over 19 amino acids. Germline V gene data show CDR1 as SGHRS and CDR2 as YFSETQ. The CDR3 reads CASSLAGGQGAAAGNTIYF. The CDR3 region has the DNA TGCGCCAGCAGCTTGGCCGGGGGACAGGGGGCGGCAGCTGGAAACACCATATATTTT.

This CDR3 reads CASSVGGLSNTGELFF. Written as DNA, the CDR3 is TGTGCCAGCAGCGTAGGGGGGTTAAGTAACACCGGGGAGCTGTTTTTT. V is TRBV9 and J is TRBJ2-2; D is possibly TRBD1 or TRBD2 (5 bases each). With 0 bases removed from V and 2 bases from J, the gap between germline ends came to 11 bases. The CDR3 runs 16 residues. The germline CDR1 and CDR2 sequences are SGDLS and YYNGEE.

This chain joins TRBV9 and TRBJ2-7; D might be TRBD2 (5 bases). The V end lost 0 bases, the J end lost 4 bases, and 20 bases lay between the germline ends. The V gene's germline CDR1 is SGDLS and CDR2 YYNGEE. This CDR3 contains 17 residues. The chain's CDR3 is CASSVGGQATPPYEQYF. CDR3 coding DNA: TGTGCCAGCAGCGTAGGAGGGCAGGCTACCCCACCATACGAGCAGTACTTC.

This chain uses TRBV6-5 with TRBJ1-1; perhaps TRBD1 as D (5 bases). Germline V lookup: CDR1 MNHEY, CDR2 SVGAGI. The CDR3 is made up of 15 amino acids. Trimming removed 7 bases at V and 3 bases at J, with 18 bases between. CDR3 sequence reads: CASIPRGTFYTEAFF. The DNA for the CDR3 is TGTGCCAGCATCCCGAGAGGGACGTTTTACACTGAAGCTTTCTTT.

This sequence joins TRBV27 and TRBJ1-6, with unresolved D. The ends were cut back, 2 bases at V and 7 bases at J, with 12 bases in the middle. Germline CDR1 is MNHEY and CDR2 is SMNVEV (reference sequence). The CDR3 is made up of 15 amino acids. Here the CDR3 reads CASSLAGSGNSPLHF. Here the CDR3 DNA reads TGTGCCAGCAGTTTAGCAGGAAGTGGCAATTCACCCCTCCACTTT.

The table lists this clone with a few counts. The genes are TRBV5-6 and TRBJ2-7, with D perhaps TRBD1 (6 bases). The CDR3 spans 14 residues. Germline-derived CDR1 and CDR2 are SGHDT and YYEEEE. Deletions cut 5 bases from V and 2 bases from J, with 14 bases between. The CDR3 bases are TGTGCCAGCAGTCCCGGGACAACGACCTACGAGCAGTACTTC. Protein: CASSPGTTTYEQYF. Variable domain in full (rest from reference TRBV5-6 and TRBJ2-7): DAGVTQSPTHLIKTRGQQVTLRCSPKSGHDTVSWYQQALGQGPQFIFQYYEEEERQRGNFPDRFSGHQFPNYSSELNVNALLLGDSALYLCASSPGTTTYEQYFGPGTRLTVT.

V is TRBV15 and J is TRBJ1-1; D uncertain. This CDR3 region has 13 residues. V was trimmed by 0 bases and J by 5 bases, leaving 7 bases between them. Germline V gene sequence: CDR1 LNHNV, CDR2 YYDKDF (reference sequence). The CDR3 coding sequence is TGTGCCACCAGCAGAGACCTAGGGACTGAAGCTTTCTTT. Translating gives CATSRDLGTEAFF.

V is TRBV30 and J is TRBJ2-7; D possibly corresponds to TRBD2 (6 bases). The germline gives CDR1 GTSNPN, CDR2 SVGIG (reference sequence). Trimming took 2 bases from V and 6 from J, leaving 14 bases between them. The CDR3 has 13 amino acids. Written as DNA, the CDR3 is TGTGCCTGGAGTTTAGCGGTACGACGCGAGCAGTACTTC. Its translation: CAWSLAVRREQYF.